This paragraph reports one T cell receptor (beta chain). The data were taken from a study of molecular identifiers for immune sequencing clone quantification. One entry per CDR3 protein, called by TCRdb with MiXCR from the PCR reads. The data contain roughly 630,000 distinct CDR3 sequences, less than 30% of them singletons. CDR1 and CDR2 (germline): MNHEY, SVGAGI. This CDR3 has 22 residues. Trimming removed 0 bases from V and 0 bases from J, with 29 bases in between. Naive CD8 T cells were sorted as CD8+CD4-CCR7+CD45RA+. The rearrangement joins TRBV6-5 to TRBJ1-1; D gene ambiguous. The clonotype was recovered from a human donor in good health. Some libraries in this study had Jurkat cell RNA spiked in. The source material was naive CD8+ T cells from blood, with Jurkat cell RNA spiked in. Subset defined: FACS-sorted CD8+CD4-CCR7+CD45RA+ naive T cells. This CDR3 is CASSYSVFGRPRSSNLNTEAFF. Written as DNA, the CDR3 is TGTGCCAGCAGTTACTCGGTTTTCGGACGCCCACGATCTTCCAACCTGAACACTGAAGCTTTCTTT.